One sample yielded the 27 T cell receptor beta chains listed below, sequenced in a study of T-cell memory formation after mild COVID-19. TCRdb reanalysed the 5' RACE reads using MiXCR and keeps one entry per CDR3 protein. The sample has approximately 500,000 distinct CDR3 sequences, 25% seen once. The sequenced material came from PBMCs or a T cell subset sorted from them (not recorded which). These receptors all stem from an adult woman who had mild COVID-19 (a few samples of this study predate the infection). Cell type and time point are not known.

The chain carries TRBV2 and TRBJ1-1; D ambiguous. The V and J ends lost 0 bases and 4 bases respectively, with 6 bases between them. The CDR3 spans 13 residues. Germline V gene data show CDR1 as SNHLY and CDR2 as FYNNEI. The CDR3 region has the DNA TGTGCCAGCAGTGAAGCGGCCAGCACTGAAGCTTTCTTT. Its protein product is CASSEAASTEAFF.

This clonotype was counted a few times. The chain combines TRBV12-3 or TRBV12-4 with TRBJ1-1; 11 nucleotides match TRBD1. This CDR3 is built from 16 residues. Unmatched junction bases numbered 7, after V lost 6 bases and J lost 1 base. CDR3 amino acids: CASRPGQGAGNTEAFF. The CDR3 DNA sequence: TGTGCCAGCAGACCTGGACAGGGGGCGGGGAACACTGAAGCTTTCTTT.

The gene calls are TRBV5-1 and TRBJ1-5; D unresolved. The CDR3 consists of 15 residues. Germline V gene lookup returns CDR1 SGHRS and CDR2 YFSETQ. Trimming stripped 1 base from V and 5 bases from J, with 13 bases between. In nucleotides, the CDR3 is TGCGCCAGCAGCTTGAACCCAGGAGGAGATCAGCCCCAGCATTTT. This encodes CASSLNPGGDQPQHF.

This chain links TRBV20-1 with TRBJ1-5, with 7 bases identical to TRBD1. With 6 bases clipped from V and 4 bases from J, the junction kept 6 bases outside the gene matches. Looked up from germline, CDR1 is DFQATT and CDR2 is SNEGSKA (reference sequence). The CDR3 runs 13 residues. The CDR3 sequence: CSARQQGNQPQHF. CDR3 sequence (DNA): TGCAGTGCGAGACAACAGGGGAATCAGCCCCAGCATTTT.

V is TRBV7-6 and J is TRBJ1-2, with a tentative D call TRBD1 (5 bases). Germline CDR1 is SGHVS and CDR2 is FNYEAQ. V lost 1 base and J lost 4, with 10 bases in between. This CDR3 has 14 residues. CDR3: CASSLEGTVYGYTF. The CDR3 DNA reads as TGTGCCAGCAGCTTAGAGGGGACGGTCTATGGCTACACCTTC. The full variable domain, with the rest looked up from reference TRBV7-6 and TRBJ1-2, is GAGVSQSPRYKVTKRGQDVALRCDPISGHVSLYWYRQALGQGPEFLTYFNYEAQQDKSGLPNDRFSAERPEGSISTLTIQRTEQRDSAMYRCASSLEGTVYGYTFGSGTRLTVV.

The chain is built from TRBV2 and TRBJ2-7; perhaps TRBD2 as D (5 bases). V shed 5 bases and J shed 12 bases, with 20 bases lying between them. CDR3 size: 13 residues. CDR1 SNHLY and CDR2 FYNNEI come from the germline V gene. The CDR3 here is CASSPRTDYEGYF. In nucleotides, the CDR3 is TGTGCCAGCAGTCCCAGGACGGATTACGAGGGGTACTTC.

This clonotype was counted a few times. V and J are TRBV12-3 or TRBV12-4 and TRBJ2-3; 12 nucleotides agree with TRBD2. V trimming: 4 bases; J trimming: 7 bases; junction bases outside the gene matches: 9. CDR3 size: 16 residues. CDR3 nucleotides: TGTGCCAGCAGTTCCAGGACTAGCGGGAACCTACATACGCAGTATTTT. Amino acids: CASSSRTSGNLHTQYF.

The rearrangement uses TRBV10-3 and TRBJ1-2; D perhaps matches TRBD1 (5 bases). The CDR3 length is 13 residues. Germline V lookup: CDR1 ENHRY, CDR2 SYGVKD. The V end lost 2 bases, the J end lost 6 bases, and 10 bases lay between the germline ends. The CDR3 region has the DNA TGTGCCATCAGTGAGAGGGGCATTGATGGCTACACCTTC. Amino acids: CAISERGIDGYTF.

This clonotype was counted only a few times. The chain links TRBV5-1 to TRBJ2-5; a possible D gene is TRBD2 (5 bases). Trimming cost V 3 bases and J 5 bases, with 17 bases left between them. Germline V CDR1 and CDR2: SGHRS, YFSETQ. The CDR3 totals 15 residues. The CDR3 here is CASSSTGRPGETQYF. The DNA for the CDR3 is TGCGCCAGCAGCTCAACCGGAAGGCCGGGGGAGACCCAGTACTTC.

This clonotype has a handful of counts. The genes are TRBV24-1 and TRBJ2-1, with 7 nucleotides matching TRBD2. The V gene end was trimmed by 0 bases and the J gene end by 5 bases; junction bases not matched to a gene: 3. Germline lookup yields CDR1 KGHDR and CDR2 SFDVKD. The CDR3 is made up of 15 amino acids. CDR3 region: CATSDLRLADNEQFF. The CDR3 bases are TGTGCCACCAGTGATTTGCGGCTAGCGGACAATGAGCAGTTCTTC.

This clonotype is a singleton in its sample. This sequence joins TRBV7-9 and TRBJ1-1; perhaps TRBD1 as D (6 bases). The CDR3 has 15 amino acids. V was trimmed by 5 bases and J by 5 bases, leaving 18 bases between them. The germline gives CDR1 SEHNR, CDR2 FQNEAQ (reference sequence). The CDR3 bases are TGTGCCAGCAGCCCCGGTGGGGGGCGCGGGACTGAAGCTTTCTTT. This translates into CASSPGGGRGTEAFF.

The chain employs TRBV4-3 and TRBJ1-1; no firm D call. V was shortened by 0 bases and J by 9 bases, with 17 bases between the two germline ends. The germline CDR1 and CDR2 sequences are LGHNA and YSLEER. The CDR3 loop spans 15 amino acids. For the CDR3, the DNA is TGCGCCAGCAGCCAAGATAGTCATAAGACGCCCCAAGCTTTCTTT. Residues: CASSQDSHKTPQAFF.

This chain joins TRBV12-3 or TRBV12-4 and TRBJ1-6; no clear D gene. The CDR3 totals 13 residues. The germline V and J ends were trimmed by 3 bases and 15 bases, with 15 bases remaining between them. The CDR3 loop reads CASSLTLGSLLHF. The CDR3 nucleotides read TGTGCCAGCAGTTTGACCCTTGGGTCCCTCCTCCACTTT.

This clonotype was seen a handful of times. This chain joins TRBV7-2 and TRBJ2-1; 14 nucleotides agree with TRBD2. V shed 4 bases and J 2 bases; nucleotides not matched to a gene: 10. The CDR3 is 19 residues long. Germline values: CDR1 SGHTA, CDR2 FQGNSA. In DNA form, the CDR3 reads TGTGCCAGCAGCTACCTAGGACTAGCGGGAGGTCGCCCCTACAATGAGCAGTTCTTC. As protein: CASSYLGLAGGRPYNEQFF.

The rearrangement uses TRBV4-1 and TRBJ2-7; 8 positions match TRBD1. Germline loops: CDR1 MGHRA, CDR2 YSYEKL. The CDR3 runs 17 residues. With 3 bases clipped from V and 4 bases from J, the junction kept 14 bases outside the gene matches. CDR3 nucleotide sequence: TGCGCCAGCAGCCATCCGCTCCCGGGACAGGCCGAATACGAGCAGTACTTC. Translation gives CASSHPLPGQAEYEQYF.

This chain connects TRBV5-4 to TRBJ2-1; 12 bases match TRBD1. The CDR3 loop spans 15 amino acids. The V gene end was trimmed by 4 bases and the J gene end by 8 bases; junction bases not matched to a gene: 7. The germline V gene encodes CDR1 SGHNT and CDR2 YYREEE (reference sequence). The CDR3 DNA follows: TGTGCCAGCAGCCCCCGGGACAGGGGGCCCCATGAGCAGTTCTTC. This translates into CASSPRDRGPHEQFF.

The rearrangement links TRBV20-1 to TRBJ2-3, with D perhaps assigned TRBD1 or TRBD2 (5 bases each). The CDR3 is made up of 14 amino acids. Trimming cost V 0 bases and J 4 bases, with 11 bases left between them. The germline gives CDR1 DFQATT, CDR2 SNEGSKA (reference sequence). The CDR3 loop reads CSARDSGLADTQYF. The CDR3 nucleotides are TGCAGTGCTAGAGATTCGGGGCTCGCAGATACGCAGTATTTT.

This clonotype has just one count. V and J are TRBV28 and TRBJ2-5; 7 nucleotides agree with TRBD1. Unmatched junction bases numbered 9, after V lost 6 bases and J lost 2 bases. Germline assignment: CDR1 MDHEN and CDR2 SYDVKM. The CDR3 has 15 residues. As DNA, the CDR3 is TGTGCCAGCAGCCGTAGACAGGGCGGGCAAGAGACCCAGTACTTC. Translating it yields CASSRRQGGQETQYF. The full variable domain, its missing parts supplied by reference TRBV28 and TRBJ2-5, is DVKVTQSSRYLVKRTGEKVFLECVQDMDHENMFWYRQDPGLGLRLIYFSYDVKMKEKGDIPEGYSVSREKKERFSLILESASTNQTSMYLCASSRRQGGQETQYFGPGTRLLVL.

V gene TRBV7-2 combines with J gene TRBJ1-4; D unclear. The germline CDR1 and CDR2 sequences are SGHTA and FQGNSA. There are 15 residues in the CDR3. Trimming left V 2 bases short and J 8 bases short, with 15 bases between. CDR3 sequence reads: CASSLSFWEGEKLFF. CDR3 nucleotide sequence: TGTGCCAGCAGCTTATCTTTTTGGGAAGGAGAAAAACTGTTTTTT.

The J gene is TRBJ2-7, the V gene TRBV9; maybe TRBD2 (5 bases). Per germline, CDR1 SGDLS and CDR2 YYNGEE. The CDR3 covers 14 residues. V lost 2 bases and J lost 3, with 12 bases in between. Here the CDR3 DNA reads TGTGCCAGCAGCGTTTCCGGGGTCGGCTACGAGCAGTACTTC. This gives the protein CASSVSGVGYEQYF.

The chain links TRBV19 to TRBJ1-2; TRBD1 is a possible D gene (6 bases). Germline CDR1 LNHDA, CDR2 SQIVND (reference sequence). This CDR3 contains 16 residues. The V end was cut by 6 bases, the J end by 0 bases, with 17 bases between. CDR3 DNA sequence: TGTGCCAGTAGAGCGACAGGCGACTATACTAACTATGGCTACACCTTC. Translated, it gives CASRATGDYTNYGYTF.

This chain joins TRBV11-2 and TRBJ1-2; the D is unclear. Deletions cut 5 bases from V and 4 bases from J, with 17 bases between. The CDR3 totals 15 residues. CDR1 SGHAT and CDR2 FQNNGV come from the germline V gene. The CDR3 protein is CASSPMAGGPYGYTF. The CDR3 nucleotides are TGTGCCAGCAGCCCCATGGCAGGCGGCCCCTATGGCTACACCTTC.

CDR3 protein: CASSLLRLAASPETQYF. Written as DNA, the CDR3 is TGTGCCAGCAGTTTACTACGACTAGCGGCCTCCCCGGAGACCCAGTACTTC. V and J are TRBV12-3 or TRBV12-4 and TRBJ2-5; 9 bases are shared with TRBD2. V lost 2 bases and J lost 5; bases outside the gene matches: 12. The CDR3 sequence is 17 residues long.

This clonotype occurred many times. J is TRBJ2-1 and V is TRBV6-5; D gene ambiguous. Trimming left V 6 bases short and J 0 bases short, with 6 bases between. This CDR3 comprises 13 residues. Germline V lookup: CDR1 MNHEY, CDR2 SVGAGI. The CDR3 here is CASRGNSYNEQFF. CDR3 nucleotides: TGTGCCAGCAGGGGAAACTCCTACAATGAGCAGTTCTTC.

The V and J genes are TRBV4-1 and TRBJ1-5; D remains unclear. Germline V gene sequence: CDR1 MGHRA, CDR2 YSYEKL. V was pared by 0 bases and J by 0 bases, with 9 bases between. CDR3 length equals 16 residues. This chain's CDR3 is CASSQEVGYSNQPQHF. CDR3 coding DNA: TGCGCCAGCAGCCAAGAAGTTGGCTATAGCAATCAGCCCCAGCATTTT.

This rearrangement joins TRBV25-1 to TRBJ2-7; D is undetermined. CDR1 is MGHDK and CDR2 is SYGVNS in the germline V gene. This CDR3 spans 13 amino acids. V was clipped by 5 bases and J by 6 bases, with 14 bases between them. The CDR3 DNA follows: TGTGCCAGCAGTATCGTGGGCGGTGGCGAGCAGTACTTC. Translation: CASSIVGGGEQYF.

The CDR3 bases are TGCAGTGCTAGAGATTATCTCGGGGCGGACCCTAGCACAGATACGCAGTATTTT. Translating it yields CSARDYLGADPSTDTQYF. V is TRBV20-1 and J is TRBJ2-3; D could derive from TRBD1 or TRBD2 (5 bases each). V was trimmed by 0 bases and J by 0 bases, leaving 19 bases between them. Germline CDR1 is DFQATT and CDR2 is SNEGSKA (reference sequence). The CDR3 is 18 amino acids.